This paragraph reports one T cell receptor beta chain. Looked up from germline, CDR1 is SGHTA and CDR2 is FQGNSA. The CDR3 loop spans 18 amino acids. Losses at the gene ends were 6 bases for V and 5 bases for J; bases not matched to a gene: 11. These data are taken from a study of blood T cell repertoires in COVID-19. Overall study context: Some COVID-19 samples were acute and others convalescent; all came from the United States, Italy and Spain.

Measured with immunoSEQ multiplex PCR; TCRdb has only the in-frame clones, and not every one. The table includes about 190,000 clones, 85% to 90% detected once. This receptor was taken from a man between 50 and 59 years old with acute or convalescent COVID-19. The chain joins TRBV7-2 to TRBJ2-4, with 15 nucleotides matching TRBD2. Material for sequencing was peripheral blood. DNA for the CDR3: TGTGCCAGCAGTCGATCCGGACTAGCGGGAGGGCTAGAAAACATTCAGTACTTC. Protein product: CASSRSGLAGGLENIQYF.